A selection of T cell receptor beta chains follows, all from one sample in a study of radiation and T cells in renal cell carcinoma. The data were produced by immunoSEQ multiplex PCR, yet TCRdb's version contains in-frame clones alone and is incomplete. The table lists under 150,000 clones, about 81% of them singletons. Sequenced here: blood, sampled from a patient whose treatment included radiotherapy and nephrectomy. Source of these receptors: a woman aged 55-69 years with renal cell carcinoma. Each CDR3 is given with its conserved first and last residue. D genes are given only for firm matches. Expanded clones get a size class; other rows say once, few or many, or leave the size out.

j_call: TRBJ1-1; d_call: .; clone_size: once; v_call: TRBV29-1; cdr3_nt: TGCAGCGGGACTTGGTACACTGAAGCTTTCTTT; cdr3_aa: CSGTWYTEAFF
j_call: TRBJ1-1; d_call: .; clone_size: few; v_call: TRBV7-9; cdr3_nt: TGTGCCAGCGGAAGAGAGCAAAGCACTGAAGCTTTCTTT; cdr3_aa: CASGREQSTEAFF
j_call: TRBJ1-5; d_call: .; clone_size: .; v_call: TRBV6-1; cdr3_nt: TGTGCCAGCAGTGCAACAGGGAGGGATCAGCCCCAGCATTTT; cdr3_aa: CASSATGRDQPQHF
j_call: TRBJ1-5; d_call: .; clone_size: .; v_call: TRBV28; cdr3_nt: TGTGCCAGCAGTTTTTTCCGGACAGATAGCAATCAGCCCCAGCATTTT; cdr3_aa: CASSFFRTDSNQPQHF
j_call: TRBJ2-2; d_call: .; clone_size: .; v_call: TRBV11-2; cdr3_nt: TGTGCCAGCAGCTTAGGATCCACCGGGGAGCTGTTTTTT; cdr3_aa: CASSLGSTGELFF
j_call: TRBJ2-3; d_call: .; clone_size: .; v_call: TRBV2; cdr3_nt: TGTGCCAGCAATCCCGGCGGCAACACAGATACGCAGTATTTT; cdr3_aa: CASNPGGNTDTQYF
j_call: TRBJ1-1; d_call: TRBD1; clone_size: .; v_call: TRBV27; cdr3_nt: TGTGCCAGCAGTATAAGGACAGGGAGGTCCGCTGAAGCTTTCTTT; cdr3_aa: CASSIRTGRSAEAFF
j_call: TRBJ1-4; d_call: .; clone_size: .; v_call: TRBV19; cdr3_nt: TGTGCCAGTAGCCGGACAAGCGGTGCAACTAATGAAAAACTGTTTTTT; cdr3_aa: CASSRTSGATNEKLFF
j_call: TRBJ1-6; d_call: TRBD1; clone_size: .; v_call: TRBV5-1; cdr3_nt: TGCGCCAGCAGCCGTGCAGGGGGCGCGGAATCACCCCTCCACTTT; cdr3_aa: CASSRAGGAESPLHF
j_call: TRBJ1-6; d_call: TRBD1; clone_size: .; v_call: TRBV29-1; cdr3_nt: TGCAGCGTGGGGACAGAATTGAATTCACCCCTCCACTTT; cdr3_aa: CSVGTELNSPLHF
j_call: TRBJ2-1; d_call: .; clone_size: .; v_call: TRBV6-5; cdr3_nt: TGTGCCGCCGGAAAGGGAAGCGTAACCAATGAGCAGTTCTTC; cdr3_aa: CAAGKGSVTNEQFF
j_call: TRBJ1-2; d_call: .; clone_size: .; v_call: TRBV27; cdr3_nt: TGTGCCAGCAGAGCGGCTGGGGCCCTCGAAGGTACCTATGGCTACACCTTC; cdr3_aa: CASRAAGALEGTYGYTF
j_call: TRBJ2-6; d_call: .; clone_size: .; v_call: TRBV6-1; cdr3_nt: TGTGCCAGCAGTGAGGGACTCTCTGGGGCCAACGTCCTGACTTTC; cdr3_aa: CASSEGLSGANVLTF
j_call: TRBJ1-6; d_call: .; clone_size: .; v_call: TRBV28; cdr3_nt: TGTGCCAGCAGTACTTCTTCACAGGGTTATAATTCACCCCTCCACTTT; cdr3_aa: CASSTSSQGYNSPLHF
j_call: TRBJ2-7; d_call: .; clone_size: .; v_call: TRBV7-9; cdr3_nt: TGTGCCAGCAGCTTAGGGGGTGAGGGAGCCTACGAGCAGTACTTC; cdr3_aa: CASSLGGEGAYEQYF
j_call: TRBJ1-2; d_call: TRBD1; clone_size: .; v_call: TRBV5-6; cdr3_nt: TGTGCCAGCAGCTTGTGGGGCCTCACTAAGGGGGCTGGAGGTGGCTACACCTTC; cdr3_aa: CASSLWGLTKGAGGGYTF
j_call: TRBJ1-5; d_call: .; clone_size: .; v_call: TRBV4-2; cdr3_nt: TGTGCCAGCAGCCCGGCGGGCGCAACGCAGCCCCAGCATTTT; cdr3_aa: CASSPAGATQPQHF
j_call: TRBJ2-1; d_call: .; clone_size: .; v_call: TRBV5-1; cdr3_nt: TGCGCCAGCAGCCCGGAGTACAATGAGCAGTTCTTC; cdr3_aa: CASSPEYNEQFF
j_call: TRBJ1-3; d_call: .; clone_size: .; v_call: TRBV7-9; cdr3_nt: TGTGCCAGCAGCTTAAGGGGAACAACTGGAAACACCATATATTTT; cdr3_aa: CASSLRGTTGNTIYF
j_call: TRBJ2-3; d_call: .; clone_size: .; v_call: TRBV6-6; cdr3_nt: TGTGCCAGCAAGGAAGAAACCCTTAGCACAGATACGCAGTATTTT; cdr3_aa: CASKEETLSTDTQYF
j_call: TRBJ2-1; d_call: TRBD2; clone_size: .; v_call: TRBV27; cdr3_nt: TGTGCCAGCAGTTTAATAGCGGGGGGGCCCCACAATGAGCAGTTCTTC; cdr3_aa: CASSLIAGGPHNEQFF
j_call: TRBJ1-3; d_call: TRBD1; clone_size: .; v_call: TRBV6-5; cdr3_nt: TGTGCCAGCAGTTCGGGACAGCTCGGAAACACCATATATTTT; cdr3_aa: CASSSGQLGNTIYF
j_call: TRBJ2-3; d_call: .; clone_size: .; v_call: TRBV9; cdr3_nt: TGTGCCAGCAGCGTAGACCCGCGCGACCGAGATACGCAGTATTTT; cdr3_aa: CASSVDPRDRDTQYF
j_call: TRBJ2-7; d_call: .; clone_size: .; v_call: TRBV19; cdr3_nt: TGTGCCAGTAGATCCGCAAGGGGGGCGGCCTACGAGCAGTACTTC; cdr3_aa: CASRSARGAAYEQYF
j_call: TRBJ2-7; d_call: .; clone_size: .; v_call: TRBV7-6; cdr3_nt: TGTGCCAGCAGCTTAACTGGCGGGGCAACCTACGAGCAGTACTTC; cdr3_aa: CASSLTGGATYEQYF
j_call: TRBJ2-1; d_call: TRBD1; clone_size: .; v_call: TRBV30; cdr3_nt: TGTGCCTGGATGCTGGGACAGGGGAGGGATGAGCAGTTCTTC; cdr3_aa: CAWMLGQGRDEQFF
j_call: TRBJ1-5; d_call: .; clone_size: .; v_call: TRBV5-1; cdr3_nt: TGCGCCAGCAGCTTGGAAGGAGGCAATCAGCCCCAGCATTTT; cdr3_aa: CASSLEGGNQPQHF
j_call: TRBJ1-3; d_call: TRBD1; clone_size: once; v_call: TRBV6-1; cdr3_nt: TGTGCCAGCACCCGGGACAGAGTCTCTGGAAACACCATATATTTT; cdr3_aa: CASTRDRVSGNTIYF
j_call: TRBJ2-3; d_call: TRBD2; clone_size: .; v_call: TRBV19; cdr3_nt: TGTGCCAGTAGTATCCGTACTAGCGGAAACACAGATACGCAGTATTTT; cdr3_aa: CASSIRTSGNTDTQYF
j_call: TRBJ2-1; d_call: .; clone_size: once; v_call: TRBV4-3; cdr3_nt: TGCGCCAGCAGCCAAGATATAGGCAATGAGCAGTTCTTC; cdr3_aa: CASSQDIGNEQFF
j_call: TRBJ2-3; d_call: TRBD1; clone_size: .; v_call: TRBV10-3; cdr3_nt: TGTGCCATCAGCCCAACAGGGGGTAGCACAGATACGCAGTATTTT; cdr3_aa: CAISPTGGSTDTQYF
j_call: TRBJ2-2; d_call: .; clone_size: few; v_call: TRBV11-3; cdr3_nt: TGTGCCAGCAGCTCCAACACCGGGGAGCTGTTTTTT; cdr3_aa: CASSSNTGELFF
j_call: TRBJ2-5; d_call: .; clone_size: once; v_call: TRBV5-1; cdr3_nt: TGCGCCAGCAGCTTGGAAGGGGGGAGGCAAGAGACCCAGTACTTC; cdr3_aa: CASSLEGGRQETQYF
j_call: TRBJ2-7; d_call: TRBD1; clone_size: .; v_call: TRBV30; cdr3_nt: TGTGCCTGGAGTGTTAGAACAGGGGGCGAGCAGTACTTC; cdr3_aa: CAWSVRTGGEQYF
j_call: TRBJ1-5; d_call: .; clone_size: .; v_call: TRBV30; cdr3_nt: TGTGCCTGGAGTGACACCCGCAATCAGCCCCAGCATTTT; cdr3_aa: CAWSDTRNQPQHF
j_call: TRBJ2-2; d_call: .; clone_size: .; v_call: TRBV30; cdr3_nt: TGTGCCTGGAGTGGAAAACGACAGGCGAACACCGGGGAGCTGTTTTTT; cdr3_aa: CAWSGKRQANTGELFF
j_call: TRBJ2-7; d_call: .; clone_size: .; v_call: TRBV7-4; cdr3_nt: TGTGCCAGCAGCCAGGGGACTTCGTTCGGTGGCGAGCAGTACTTC; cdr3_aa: CASSQGTSFGGEQYF
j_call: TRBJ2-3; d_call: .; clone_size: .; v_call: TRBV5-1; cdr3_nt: TGCGCCAGCAACCCGGGTACTAGCACAGATACGCAGTATTTT; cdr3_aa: CASNPGTSTDTQYF